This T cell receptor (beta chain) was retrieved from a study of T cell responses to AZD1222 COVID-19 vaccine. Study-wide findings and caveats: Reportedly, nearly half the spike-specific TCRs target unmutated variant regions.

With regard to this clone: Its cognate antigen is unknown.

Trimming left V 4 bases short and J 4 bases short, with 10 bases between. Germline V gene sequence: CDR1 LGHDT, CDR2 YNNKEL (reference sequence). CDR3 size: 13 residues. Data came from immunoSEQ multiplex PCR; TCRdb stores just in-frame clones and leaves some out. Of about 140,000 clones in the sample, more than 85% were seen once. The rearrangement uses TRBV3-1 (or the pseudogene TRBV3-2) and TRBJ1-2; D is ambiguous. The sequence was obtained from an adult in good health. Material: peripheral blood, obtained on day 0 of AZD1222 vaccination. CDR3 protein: CASSPRASYGYTF. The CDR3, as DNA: TGTGCCAGCAGCCCGAGGGCGAGCTATGGCTACACCTTC.